The sequence of this T cell receptor beta chain was determined in a study of blood T cells in healthy people across ages. Study findings and constraints: It was held that the diversity estimates obtained from one million T cells were underestimates. Correlation between TCR beta diversity and naive T cell percentage was strong.

Primers used in a second PCR of roughly 6 to 11 cycles were a sample-barcoded 5' primer and a J-beta primer mix. TCRdb analysed the 5' RACE reads with MiXCR anew, one entry per CDR3 protein. Among about a million distinct CDR3 sequences, about 48% were seen once, and the ten largest hold roughly 13%. Peripheral blood was drawn, approximately 9.5 milliliters per donor. Each sample used at least 7 million PBMCs. This clonotype was detected only a few times. What it recognizes is unknown. Germline values: CDR1 ENHRY, CDR2 SYGVKD. The CDR3 runs to 17 residues. V shed 2 bases, J shed 10 bases, and the junction held 12 bases outside the gene matches.

The chain uses TRBV10-3 and TRBJ1-6, with 9 bases aligning to TRBD1. This clonotype originated in a man younger than 40 in good health. Source material: blood. The CDR3, as DNA: TGTGCCATCAGTGAGCGATCGACAGGGGGTGTCGGGTCACCCCTCCACTTT. Amino acids: CAISERSTGGVGSPLHF.